This TCR beta chain derives from a study of early stage breast cancer tumors. Study as a whole: Invasive lobular carcinomas made up about 30% of the 12 ER+/PR+/HER2- tumors. Average read coverage per sample was 9.5 to 10-fold. General study points: Unsorted bulk genomic DNA sequencing lacked pairing and functional marker data. Tumor and normal breast were distinguished via blood comparison in most of the 16 patients.

A word on this clone: Its cognate antigen is unknown.

The repertoire was sequenced with immunoSEQ multiplex PCR; TCRdb's copy has only in-frame clones and lacks some. The data show 69,000 or so clones, 65% to 85% seen once. This CDR3 comprises 14 residues. V lost 0 bases and J 1 base, leaving 4 bases between the germline ends. Germline V CDR1 and CDR2: PRHDT, FYEKMQ (reference sequence). The source of this sequence is a person aged 40 to 49 with breast cancer. The chain joins TRBV13 to TRBJ1-5; D unresolved. The sequenced sample was blood. CDR3 in DNA: TGTGCCAGCAGCTTAGGAGGAAGCAATCAGCCCCAGCATTTT. This sequence encodes CASSLGGSNQPQHF.